These 19 T cell receptor beta chains were sequenced from one sample in a study of Graves' ophthalmopathy and Graves' hyperthyroidism. The sequenced template was RNA, covering the TCR beta CDR3 region. HTBI primers were employed in first-round RT-PCR, then a second-round multiplex PCR followed. TCRdb passed the multiplex PCR reads through MiXCR, listing each CDR3 protein once. The data hold more than 150,000 distinct CDR3 sequences, with under 40% observed a single time. Sequenced material: peripheral blood. Receptor source: a woman in her 40s with Graves' ophthalmopathy.

The chain has TRBV20-1 and TRBJ2-7; D is possibly TRBD1 or TRBD2 (5 bases each). The V gene lost 5 bases and the J gene lost 1 base, with 24 bases spanning the gap. Germline CDR1 reads DFQATT; CDR2 reads SNEGSKA (reference sequence). CDR3 size: 17 residues. CDR3: CSAPTIKPGPRSYEQYF. CDR3 nucleotide sequence: TGCAGTGCTCCTACCATCAAGCCGGGACCCCGATCCTACGAGCAGTACTTC.

This clonotype was detected once. The genes are TRBV10-3 and TRBJ1-5; D not resolved. There are 13 residues in the CDR3. Germline CDR1 ENHRY, CDR2 SYGVKD. Trimming took 2 bases from V and 1 from J, leaving 3 bases between them. The CDR3, as DNA: TGTGCCATCAGTGAGGGCAGCAATCAGCCCCAGCATTTT. As protein: CAISEGSNQPQHF.

This clonotype was observed many times. V usage is TRBV7-2 and J usage is TRBJ2-7; D gene unclear. Germline CDR1 reads SGHTA; CDR2 reads FQGNSA. V gave up 1 base and J gave up 2 bases, with 6 bases separating them. This CDR3 contains 13 residues. The CDR3 DNA sequence: TGTGCCAGCAGCTTAGACGGTACCTACGAGCAGTACTTC. Translated, it gives CASSLDGTYEQYF.

This clonotype was counted many times. V gene TRBV25-1 combines with J gene TRBJ1-1; TRBD1 is a possible D gene (5 bases). The CDR3 extends over 14 amino acids. Germline loops: CDR1 MGHDK, CDR2 SYGVNS. V was shortened by 4 bases and J by 0 bases, with 9 bases between the two germline ends. CDR3 residues: CASSAGGVNTEAFF. Here the CDR3 DNA reads TGTGCCAGCAGTGCTGGAGGGGTGAACACTGAAGCTTTCTTT.

This clonotype has ten or more counts. This chain links TRBV19 with TRBJ2-1; D perhaps matches TRBD1 (5 bases). Between the trimmed V and J ends, which lost 7 bases and 3 bases, there was a span of 10 bases. Per germline, CDR1 LNHDA and CDR2 SQIVND (reference sequence). This CDR3 comprises 13 residues. CDR3 loop: CASTTALYNEQFF. The CDR3 nucleotides are TGTGCCAGTACGACAGCCCTCTACAATGAGCAGTTCTTC.

This clonotype was picked up many times. CDR3 DNA sequence: TGTGCCAGCACCCCAAGGCAGACAGGGTTGACTAACTATGGCTACACCTTC. Protein: CASTPRQTGLTNYGYTF. V usage is TRBV7-3 and J usage is TRBJ1-2, with TRBD1 identical over 7 bases. This CDR3 contains 17 residues. V trimming: 7 bases; J trimming: 0 bases; junction bases outside the gene matches: 14. CDR1 SGHTA and CDR2 FQGTGA come from the germline V gene.

The chain uses TRBV9 and TRBJ2-5; TRBD1 matches 12 bases. V shed 0 bases, J shed 6 bases, and the junction held 6 bases outside the gene matches. The CDR3 consists of 16 residues. Per the germline V gene, CDR1 is SGDLS and CDR2 is YYNGEE. CDR3: CASSVEGQGAQKTQYF. The CDR3 region has the DNA TGTGCCAGCAGCGTAGAGGGACAGGGGGCGCAGAAGACCCAGTACTTC. Full variable domain (outside the CDR3, taken from reference TRBV9 and TRBJ2-5): DSGVTQTPKHLITATGQRVTLRCSPRSGDLSVYWYQQSLDQGLQFLIQYYNGEERAKGNILERFSAQQFPDLHSELNLSSLELGDSALYFCASSVEGQGAQKTQYFGPGTRLLVL.

CDR3 bases: TGTGCCAGCACCCTCAGGGAGCGGGGTGCGGGAGAGCAGTACTTC. Translation gives CASTLRERGAGEQYF. The chain recombines TRBV6-1 with TRBJ2-7, with TRBD2 matching 7 bases. The CDR3 contains 15 residues. J gave up 7 bases and V 7 bases, and 16 bases lay outside the gene matches. CDR1 and CDR2 from the germline V gene are MNHNS and SASEGT.

This clonotype has more than one count but fewer than ten. The chain couples TRBV7-2 to TRBJ2-5; 10 nucleotides agree with TRBD2. The CDR3 runs 13 residues. V trimming: 5 bases; J trimming: 4 bases; junction bases outside the gene matches: 1. Germline V gives CDR1 SGHTA, CDR2 FQGNSA. This CDR3 is CASSRLAGETQYF. The CDR3, as DNA: TGTGCCAGCAGCCGACTAGCGGGAGAGACCCAGTACTTC.

This chain links TRBV20-1 with TRBJ2-7; 10 bases align to TRBD2. The CDR3 sequence is 15 residues long. Per the germline V gene, CDR1 is DFQATT and CDR2 is SNEGSKA (reference sequence). V gave up 2 bases and J gave up 4 bases; unmatched junction bases: 8. The CDR3 nucleotides read TGCAGTGCTAGACGTAGAACTAGCGGGACGTACGAGCAGTACTTC. Protein sequence: CSARRRTSGTYEQYF.

Many counts were recorded for this clonotype. The gene calls are TRBV15 and TRBJ2-5; TRBD2 matches at 8 bases. The trim removed 0 bases at V and 1 base at J, leaving 4 bases unmatched. Germline assignment: CDR1 LNHNV and CDR2 YYDKDF (reference sequence). This CDR3 comprises 16 residues. In DNA form, the CDR3 reads TGTGCCACCAGCAGAGAGGCTAGCGGGCCCCAAGAGACCCAGTACTTC. Amino acids: CATSREASGPQETQYF.

The V gene is TRBV12-3 or TRBV12-4, the J gene TRBJ2-7; perhaps TRBD2 as D (6 bases). The V end was cut by 1 base, the J end by 7 bases, with 14 bases between. CDR3 length: 14 residues. CDR3 DNA sequence: TGTGCCAGCAGTTTAGGAGGCCGGGGGAGGGAGCAGTACTTC. Translation: CASSLGGRGREQYF.

The chain joins TRBV12-3 or TRBV12-4 to TRBJ2-5; D is perhaps TRBD2 (5 bases). The CDR3 extends over 14 amino acids. V lost 3 bases and J lost 3, with 11 bases in between. The CDR3 coding sequence is TGTGCCAGCAGTTTTAGTGGGCGGGAAGAGACCCAGTACTTC. As protein: CASSFSGREETQYF.

This clonotype was detected ten times or more. The V call is TRBV14, the J call TRBJ1-1; D ambiguous. The CDR3 runs to 11 residues. Germline CDR1 SGHDN, CDR2 FVKESK. Trimming left V 1 base short and J 13 bases short, with 10 bases between. The CDR3 sequence is CASSQAVGIFF. In DNA form, the CDR3 reads TGTGCCAGCAGCCAAGCTGTAGGGATTTTCTTT. Supplemented by reference TRBV14 and TRBJ1-1, the full variable domain reads EAGVTQFPSHSVIEKGQTVTLRCDPISGHDNLYWYRRVMGKEIKFLLHFVKESKQDESGMPNNRFLAERTGGTYSTLKVQPAELEDSGVYFCASSQAVGIFFGQGTRLTVV.

This clonotype was counted many times. This chain joins TRBV2 and TRBJ1-6; D might be TRBD1 (5 bases). Looked up from germline, CDR1 is SNHLY and CDR2 is FYNNEI. V lost 6 bases and J 10 bases, leaving 13 bases between the germline ends. CDR3 length: 13 amino acids. CDR3 amino acids: CASRTNRNSPLHF. CDR3 sequence (DNA): TGTGCCAGCAGAACCAACAGGAACTCACCCCTCCACTTT.

This chain links TRBV6-5 with TRBJ1-2; perhaps TRBD1 as D (6 bases). Deletions cut 4 bases from V and 4 bases from J, with 13 bases between. There are 14 residues in the CDR3. Germline CDR1 is MNHEY and CDR2 is SVGAGI. The CDR3 coding sequence is TGTGCCAGCAGTTTGGCAGGGGCCACCTATGGCTACACCTTC. Translation: CASSLAGATYGYTF.

This clonotype was recorded many times. This chain connects TRBV5-1 to TRBJ2-5, with D perhaps TRBD1 (6 bases). V lost 4 bases, J lost 2 bases, and 15 bases lay in between. Germline V gene lookup returns CDR1 SGHRS and CDR2 YFSETQ. There are 15 residues in the CDR3. The CDR3 region has the DNA TGCGCCAGCAGCACTCCGGACAGTCGGCAAGAGACCCAGTACTTC. Amino acid sequence: CASSTPDSRQETQYF.

This clonotype was seen repeatedly, ten times or more. The V call is TRBV29-1, the J call TRBJ1-3; D is uncertain. Trimming took off 6 bases at V and 2 bases at J, with 11 bases between the two ends. In germline, CDR1 is SQVTM, CDR2 ANQGSEA. The CDR3 sequence is 13 residues long. This chain's CDR3 is CSVLTVAGNTIYF. CDR3 coding DNA: TGCAGCGTCCTTACAGTGGCTGGAAACACCATATATTTT.

The chain links TRBV25-1 to TRBJ1-1, with D unresolved. Germline V lookup: CDR1 MGHDK, CDR2 SYGVNS. The CDR3 extends over 13 amino acids. The ends were cut back, 9 bases at V and 5 bases at J, with 16 bases in the middle. CDR3 in amino acids: CASRLEGVTEAFF. DNA of the CDR3: TGTGCCAGTCGACTTGAAGGTGTGACTGAAGCTTTCTTT. Complete variable domain (other parts from reference TRBV25-1 and TRBJ1-1): EADIYQTPRYLVIGTGKKITLECSQTMGHDKMYWYQQDPGMELHLIHYSYGVNSTEKGDLSSESTVSRIRTEHFPLTLESARPSHTSQYLCASRLEGVTEAFFGQGTRLTVV.